One and the same sample provided the 31 T cell receptor beta chains below, sequenced in a study of T-cell memory formation after mild COVID-19. From the 5' RACE reads, TCRdb called clonotypes with MiXCR, one entry per CDR3 protein. The sample has roughly 110,000 distinct CDR3 sequences; about an eighth are singletons. The material sequenced was PBMCs or a T cell subset sorted from them (not recorded which). The source of these receptors is an adult woman who had mild COVID-19 (a few samples of this study predate the infection). Cell type and time point are not known.

J is TRBJ2-7 and V is TRBV11-1, with 10 positions matching TRBD2. V lost 0 bases, J lost 0 bases, and 5 bases stayed unmatched. CDR1 is SGHAT and CDR2 is FQDESV in the germline V gene (reference sequence). This CDR3 region has 17 residues. The CDR3 reads CASSLARSGRSSYEQYF. CDR3 nucleotides: TGTGCCAGCAGCTTAGCCCGTAGCGGGAGGAGCTCCTACGAGCAGTACTTC.

This clonotype was counted only a few times. J is TRBJ2-1 and V is TRBV29-1; 7 bases are a match to TRBD2. The V and J ends lost 4 bases and 0 bases, in that order; junction bases with no gene match: 3. CDR1 and CDR2 from the germline V gene are SQVTM and ANQGSEA. The CDR3 has 14 amino acids. The CDR3 DNA follows: TGCAGCGTTGCAGCGGGGACCTCCTACAATGAGCAGTTCTTC. Protein: CSVAAGTSYNEQFF.

The chain is built from TRBV7-2 and TRBJ2-2, with D unclear. Trimming pared 5 bases from V and 3 bases from J, leaving 13 bases between. The CDR3 loop spans 15 amino acids. In germline, CDR1 is SGHTA, CDR2 FQGNSA. CDR3 region: CASSKSVTHTGELFF. The CDR3 DNA is TGTGCCAGCAGCAAGAGTGTGACCCACACCGGGGAGCTGTTTTTT.

This clonotype has at least ten counts. The rearrangement uses TRBV7-8 and TRBJ2-7, with D hard to call. Germline values: CDR1 SGHVS, CDR2 FQNEAQ. V gave up 4 bases and J gave up 3 bases, with 4 bases separating them. The CDR3 consists of 11 residues. Here the CDR3 DNA reads TGTGCCAGCAGCTCCTACTACGAGCAGTACTTC. It is translated as CASSSYYEQYF. The full variable domain, with the rest looked up from reference TRBV7-8 and TRBJ2-7, is GAGVSQSPRYKVAKRGQDVALRCDPISGHVSLFWYQQALGQGPEFLTYFQNEAQLDKSGLPSDRFFAERPEGSVSTLKIQRTQQEDSAVYLCASSSYYEQYFGPGTRLTVT.

The genes are TRBV9 and TRBJ1-1; the match to TRBD1 covers 8 bases. Germline V gene data show CDR1 as SGDLS and CDR2 as YYNGEE. The trim removed 0 bases at V and 10 bases at J, leaving 26 bases unmatched. The CDR3 sequence is 20 residues long. The CDR3 loop is CASSVDRGRGLPNWVIGAFF. For the CDR3, the DNA is TGTGCCAGCAGCGTAGATAGGGGCAGGGGGCTTCCGAATTGGGTCATTGGAGCTTTCTTT. Together with reference TRBV9 and TRBJ1-1, the CDR3 gives the full variable domain: DSGVTQTPKHLITATGQRVTLRCSPRSGDLSVYWYQQSLDQGLQFLIQYYNGEERAKGNILERFSAQQFPDLHSELNLSSLELGDSALYFCASSVDRGRGLPNWVIGAFFGQGTRLTVV.

The chain is built from TRBV12-3 or TRBV12-4 and TRBJ2-7; 8 nucleotides match TRBD1. This CDR3 region has 15 residues. With V trimmed by 6 bases and J by 0 bases, 7 bases remained unmatched. CDR3 loop: CASRRRQGSSYEQYF. In nucleotides, the CDR3 is TGTGCCAGCAGACGCCGACAGGGGAGCTCCTACGAGCAGTACTTC.

In this sample, this clonotype turned up a few times. The chain carries TRBV5-1 and TRBJ1-1; D is ambiguous. This CDR3 region has 12 residues. Between the trimmed V and J ends, which lost 0 bases and 5 bases, there was a span of 5 bases. The germline CDR1 and CDR2 sequences are SGHRS and YFSETQ. CDR3: CASSLAFTEAFF. Here the CDR3 DNA reads TGCGCCAGCAGCTTGGCCTTTACTGAAGCTTTCTTT.

Only a few counts were recorded for this clonotype. The chain couples TRBV4-2 to TRBJ2-1; D gene unclear. V lost 0 bases and J 4 bases, leaving 10 bases between the germline ends. The CDR3 extends over 15 amino acids. The germline gives CDR1 LGHNA, CDR2 YNFKEQ. The CDR3 DNA sequence: TGTGCCAGCAGCCAAGAAGTCGAGTCTTACAATGAGCAGTTCTTC. Residues: CASSQEVESYNEQFF.

The chain couples TRBV23-1 to TRBJ2-7; the D is unclear. TRBV23-1 is given ORF status, its function remaining uncertain. The CDR3 has 17 residues. V dropped 3 bases and J dropped 7 bases, with 25 bases sitting between them. The CDR3 here is CASSHGQILGFGGEQYF. The CDR3 region has the DNA TGCGCCAGCAGTCACGGCCAGATTTTGGGCTTTGGTGGGGAGCAGTACTTC.

The rearrangement joins TRBV7-6 to TRBJ2-1, with no clear D. The CDR3 spans 13 residues. The V gene's germline CDR1 is SGHVS and CDR2 FNYEAQ. The ends were cut back, 0 bases at V and 5 bases at J, with 5 bases in the middle. The CDR3 reads CASSLAANNEQFF. For the CDR3, the DNA is TGTGCCAGCAGCTTAGCGGCGAACAATGAGCAGTTCTTC.

This chain links TRBV4-1 with TRBJ2-2, with D maybe TRBD1 (6 bases). V lost 2 bases and J lost 2, with 9 bases in between. Germline CDR1 and CDR2: MGHRA and YSYEKL. CDR3 length equals 15 residues. The CDR3 region is CASSQPGHNTGELFF. The CDR3 DNA follows: TGCGCCAGCAGCCAACCGGGACACAACACCGGGGAGCTGTTTTTT.

The gene calls are TRBV4-1 and TRBJ2-2, with TRBD1 as a possible D gene (6 bases). Germline lookup yields CDR1 MGHRA and CDR2 YSYEKL. V lost 1 base and J lost 3, with 18 bases in between. This CDR3 spans 18 amino acids. CDR3 residues: CASSQGTGRTLHTGELFF. CDR3 in DNA: TGCGCCAGCAGCCAAGGAACAGGGAGAACCCTCCACACCGGGGAGCTGTTTTTT.

This clonotype was detected a few times. The chain has TRBV12-3 or TRBV12-4 and TRBJ2-3; the D gene is possibly TRBD1 (6 bases). This CDR3 spans 12 amino acids. V was cut by 5 bases and J by 6 bases, with 9 bases left in between. The CDR3 reads CASSPRGDTQYF. CDR3 DNA: TGTGCCAGCAGTCCTAGGGGGGATACGCAGTATTTT.

This chain links TRBV15 with TRBJ1-1; no reliable D call. The germline V gene has CDR1 LNHNV and CDR2 YYDKDF (reference sequence). CDR3 length equals 14 residues. Trimming stripped 1 base from V and 0 bases from J, with 6 bases between. The CDR3: CATSRVVMNTEAFF. CDR3 nucleotide sequence: TGTGCCACCAGCAGAGTAGTTATGAACACTGAAGCTTTCTTT. Filled out from reference TRBV15 and TRBJ1-1, the complete variable domain reads DAMVIQNPRYQVTQFGKPVTLSCSQTLNHNVMYWYQQKSSQAPKLLFHYYDKDFNNEADTPDNFQSRRPNTSFCFLDIRSPGLGDTAMYLCATSRVVMNTEAFFGQGTRLTVV.

The rearrangement joins TRBV30 to TRBJ1-1; D gene uncertain. Germline V CDR1 and CDR2: GTSNPN, SVGIG (reference sequence). Trimming stripped 2 bases from V and 1 base from J, with 14 bases between. The CDR3 is 15 amino acids. CDR3 residues: CAWSPGTDWNTEAFF. In nucleotides, the CDR3 is TGTGCCTGGAGTCCCGGAACGGACTGGAACACTGAAGCTTTCTTT.

In its sample, this clonotype was seen a few times. The J gene is TRBJ2-5, the V gene TRBV5-5; 9 bases align to TRBD1. Germline assignment: CDR1 SGHKS and CDR2 YYEKEE (reference sequence). This CDR3 contains 15 residues. The V gene end was trimmed by 3 bases and the J gene end by 2 bases; junction bases not matched to a gene: 5. The CDR3 reads CASSSGTGLQETQYF. The CDR3 coding sequence is TGTGCCAGCAGCTCCGGGACAGGGCTACAAGAGACCCAGTACTTC.

This clonotype was counted a single time. The chain is built from TRBV12-3 or TRBV12-4 and TRBJ1-2; 10 nucleotides line up with TRBD1. This CDR3 comprises 12 residues. Unmatched junction bases numbered 2, after V lost 5 bases and J lost 8 bases. CDR3 bases: TGTGCCAGCAGTGGGACAGGGGAAGGCTACACCTTC. Residues: CASSGTGEGYTF.

This clonotype was detected a few times. The chain couples TRBV12-3 or TRBV12-4 to TRBJ2-1; 12 nucleotides agree with TRBD1. CDR3 length equals 15 residues. The V and J ends lost 5 bases and 8 bases, in that order; junction bases with no gene match: 7. The DNA for the CDR3 is TGTGCCAGCAGTCCAACAGGGACAGGGGGCGATGAGCAGTTCTTC. Its protein is CASSPTGTGGDEQFF.

This clonotype was seen a few times. This sequence joins TRBV7-9 and TRBJ2-7; D tentatively reads TRBD1 or TRBD2 (5 bases each). This CDR3 region has 15 residues. With 5 bases removed from V and 7 bases from J, the gap between germline ends came to 21 bases. Germline V lookup: CDR1 SEHNR, CDR2 FQNEAQ (reference sequence). The DNA for the CDR3 is TGTGCCAGCAGCCGCTCCGGGACGGCTGGCTGGGAGCAGTACTTC. Translated: CASSRSGTAGWEQYF.

This chain joins TRBV5-6 and TRBJ2-7; tentatively, D is TRBD2 (7 bases). The CDR3 totals 14 residues. Trimming stripped 4 bases from V and 0 bases from J, with 11 bases between. Germline-derived CDR1 and CDR2 are SGHDT and YYEEEE. The CDR3 DNA is TGTGCCAGCAGCCACCGGGGGGCCTCCTACGAGCAGTACTTC. This codes for CASSHRGASYEQYF.

The chain links TRBV7-9 to TRBJ1-2, with unresolved D. The CDR3 is made up of 14 amino acids. From germline, CDR1 is SEHNR and CDR2 FQNEAQ (reference sequence). V lost 6 bases and J 0 bases, leaving 11 bases between the germline ends. The CDR3 DNA reads TGTGCCAGCAGTTCCACGAGAGCTAACTATGGCTACACCTTC. Its protein product is CASSSTRANYGYTF.

V and J are TRBV13 and TRBJ2-7; D gene uncertain. The V and J ends lost 0 bases and 4 bases respectively, with 19 bases between them. The CDR3 has 17 amino acids. Germline V gene data show CDR1 as PRHDT and CDR2 as FYEKMQ (reference sequence). CDR3 nucleotide sequence: TGTGCCAGCAGCTTAGGGGAAGAAGCAAACGTGGGATACGAGCAGTACTTC. As protein: CASSLGEEANVGYEQYF.

This clonotype has more than one count but fewer than ten. V usage is TRBV7-2 and J usage is TRBJ2-1, with TRBD2 identical over 9 bases. The germline CDR1 and CDR2 sequences are SGHTA and FQGNSA. This CDR3 has 18 amino acids. Trimming cost V 1 base and J 4 bases; bases outside gene matches: 11. In DNA form, the CDR3 reads TGTGCCAGCAGCTTAGAGTGGGAAGAGCGGGAGGATTACAATGAGCAGTTCTTC. This codes for CASSLEWEEREDYNEQFF.

This chain joins TRBV19 and TRBJ2-1, with 10 bases fitting TRBD2. The V segment lost 8 bases and the J segment 6 bases; nucleotides outside the gene matches: 4. The germline V gene encodes CDR1 LNHDA and CDR2 SQIVND (reference sequence). CDR3 size: 13 residues. The CDR3 DNA sequence: TGTGCCAGTCGAGCGGGAGGGCCCAATGAGCAGTTCTTC. As protein: CASRAGGPNEQFF. The full variable domain, completed using reference TRBV19 and TRBJ2-1, is DGGITQSPKYLFRKEGQNVTLSCEQNLNHDAMYWYRQDPGQGLRLIYYSQIVNDFQKGDIAEGYSVSREKKESFPLTVTSAQKNPTAFYLCASRAGGPNEQFFGPGTRLTVL.

V gene TRBV12-3 or TRBV12-4 combines with J gene TRBJ2-1; 9 bases agree with TRBD2. V gave up 2 bases and J gave up 3 bases; unmatched junction bases: 2. The CDR3 runs 15 residues. CDR3 in amino acids: CASSLRRGGYNEQFF. The CDR3, as DNA: TGTGCCAGCAGTTTAAGGCGGGGGGGCTACAATGAGCAGTTCTTC.

This clonotype was counted only a few times. V gene TRBV29-1 combines with J gene TRBJ2-7; D remains ambiguous. The germline V gene has CDR1 SQVTM and CDR2 ANQGSEA. The V end was cut by 3 bases, the J end by 3 bases, with 6 bases between. The CDR3 runs 11 residues. The CDR3 DNA follows: TGCAGCGTTGAGGTGGACTACGAGCAGTACTTC. It specifies CSVEVDYEQYF.

This clonotype has a handful of counts. V is TRBV7-9 and J is TRBJ2-2; 7 bases are shared with TRBD1. V shed 5 bases and J 8 bases; nucleotides not matched to a gene: 8. Germline loops: CDR1 SEHNR, CDR2 FQNEAQ (reference sequence). The CDR3 consists of 14 residues. This CDR3 reads CASSIHRGAGELFF. The CDR3 nucleotides read TGTGCCAGCAGCATACACAGGGGAGCAGGGGAGCTGTTTTTT. Full variable domain (outside the CDR3, taken from reference TRBV7-9 and TRBJ2-2): DTGVSQNPRHKITKRGQNVTFRCDPISEHNRLYWYRQTLGQGPEFLTYFQNEAQLEKSRLLSDRFSAERPKGSFSTLEIQRTEQGDSAMYLCASSIHRGAGELFFGEGSRLTVL.

The table lists this clonotype with a few counts. The V call is TRBV4-3, the J call TRBJ1-5; D gene uncertain. Deletions cut 0 bases from V and 1 base from J, with 7 bases between. Germline-derived CDR1 and CDR2 are LGHNA and YSLEER. CDR3 length equals 15 residues. This CDR3 is CASSQDRHSNQPQHF. The CDR3, as DNA: TGCGCCAGCAGCCAAGACAGACACAGCAATCAGCCCCAGCATTTT.

The gene calls are TRBV6-2 or TRBV6-3 and TRBJ2-2; TRBD1 aligns across 9 bases. This CDR3 is built from 17 residues. V was clipped by 1 base and J by 6 bases; unmatched bases: 9. CDR1 and CDR2 from the germline V gene are MNHEY and SVGEGT. The CDR3 sequence: CASSYLWTGASAGELFF. For the CDR3, the DNA is TGTGCCAGCAGTTACTTATGGACAGGGGCTTCCGCCGGGGAGCTGTTTTTT.

The V gene is TRBV28, the J gene TRBJ2-5; TRBD2 might be the D (6 bases). V lost 8 bases, J lost 5 bases, and 18 bases lay in between. Germline V gene data show CDR1 as MDHEN and CDR2 as SYDVKM. This CDR3 has 14 residues. CDR3 bases: TGTGCCAGCCGCCGGCGGGGCGCCTGGGAGACCCAGTACTTC. Translated: CASRRRGAWETQYF. The full variable domain, its missing parts supplied by reference TRBV28 and TRBJ2-5, is DVKVTQSSRYLVKRTGEKVFLECVQDMDHENMFWYRQDPGLGLRLIYFSYDVKMKEKGDIPEGYSVSREKKERFSLILESASTNQTSMYLCASRRRGAWETQYFGPGTRLLVL.

This clonotype was observed a few times. The rearrangement joins TRBV29-1 to TRBJ2-1, with D possibly being TRBD2 (6 bases). Trimming removed 1 base at V and 7 bases at J, with 14 bases between. CDR1 and CDR2 from the germline V gene are SQVTM and ANQGSEA. The CDR3 sequence is 14 residues long. CDR3 sequence reads: CSVEGLILANEQFF. CDR3 sequence (DNA): TGCAGCGTTGAAGGGTTAATTCTAGCGAATGAGCAGTTCTTC.